The sequence of this T cell receptor (beta chain) was determined in a study of a mutant IDH1 vaccine in newly diagnosed glioma (dated by TCRdb to 2020 to 2022). Some background on the complete study: Across visits V03 through V10, patients got a total of eight vaccinations, given in weeks 1, 3, 5, 7, 11, 15, 19 and 23. Vaccination started 4-6 weeks after radiotherapy alone, or was given together with temozolomide cycles in the groups whose treatment included chemotherapy. The approximately 32 treated patients were approximately 60% male and around 40% female, with a mean age of roughly 42 years. Before enrollment, most patients had been given radiochemotherapy with temozolomide as standard therapy, while the rest had received either radiotherapy alone or temozolomide alone. Peripheral blood was collected at six visits: V03 (baseline), V05, V07, V10, V12 and V13. Longitudinal TCRB deep sequencing was done for some 26 treated patients, wherever samples were available for exploratory analyses. Broad study findings and their caveats: The authors stated that sample limitations prevented analyses of patient blood samples from being reproduced. Pseudoprogression seemed to be unrelated to changes in the top peripheral T cell clonotypes found by TCRB sequencing. Selection of PBMC samples for TCRB deep sequencing was based on availability. Immune responses induced by the vaccine were seen in approximately 93% of patients across multiple MHC alleles.

Per the germline V gene (reference sequence), SGHNT is the CDR1 and YYREEE is the CDR2. The germline V end is reduced by 5 bases and the J end by 0 bases; junction bases left unmatched: 13. The CDR3, from cysteine to phenylalanine, totals 19 residues. Only CDR3 DNA remains: 57 bases, in frame from the first base. The protocol used for the library was the immunoSEQ multiplex PCR assay. Rearranged TCR beta chain sequences were amplified with the hsTCRB Kit following the manufacturer's protocol. TCRB libraries were sequenced on an Illumina MiSeq. The paper's processing steps were these. Demultiplexing, trimming and gene mapping were performed with the kit vendor's proprietary platform. TCRdb took over this immuneACCESS table, retaining in-frame rearrangements with V and J assigned. Such tables are incomplete; in checked studies, under half of the missing clones stem from an unresolved V gene, and the remainder is unexplained. V and J calls and clone size are given by that table; D and trimming were obtained from the DNA. The sample table lists about 65,000 clones, more than 75% of them with a count of one. The biggest ten clones account for 4% of the sample.

Reading the label with the study, this specimen's time point is: week 23, last vaccination. Every vaccine dose consisted of 300 ug of a 20-mer mutant IDH1 peptide in Montanide, administered subcutaneously together with topical imiquimod. Donors had newly diagnosed WHO grade 3 or 4 IDH1-mutant astrocytomas with loss of nuclear ATRX. The samples were drawn from NOA16, a multicentre, single-arm, open-label phase I trial in Germany that tested a mutant IDH1 peptide vaccine in humans for the first time. Genomic DNA for TCRB sequencing was extracted from EDTA blood using the DNeasy Blood and Tissue Kit. Note on this clone: What antigen it recognizes has not been identified. Qualities for individual bases were not recorded, and no much larger clone is one base off.

The receptor chain draws on TRBV5-4 and TRBJ2-6; 8 of the junction bases match TRBD2. This clonotype originated in a man younger than 40 with glioma. The starting material was PBMCs, obtained from a glioma patient whose treatment included an IDH1 peptide vaccine. The CDR3 amino acid sequence is: CASRVSGVVPLSGANVLTF. The base sequence is TGTGCCAGCAGGGTTAGCGGGGTGGTCCCTCTCTCTGGGGCCAACGTCCTGACTTTC.